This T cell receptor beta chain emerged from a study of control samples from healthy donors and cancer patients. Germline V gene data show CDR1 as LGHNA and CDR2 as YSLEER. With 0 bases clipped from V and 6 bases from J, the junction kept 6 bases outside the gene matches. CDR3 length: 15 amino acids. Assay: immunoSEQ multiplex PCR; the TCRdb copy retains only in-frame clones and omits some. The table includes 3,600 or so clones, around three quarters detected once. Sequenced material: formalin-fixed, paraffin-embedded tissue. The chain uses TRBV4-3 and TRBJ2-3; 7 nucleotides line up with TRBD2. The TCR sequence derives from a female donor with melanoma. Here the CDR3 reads CASSQDLRLADTQYF. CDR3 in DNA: TGCGCCAGCAGCCAAGACCTTCGACTAGCTGATACGCAGTATTTT.